Listed here are 7 T cell receptor beta chains from one sample, sequenced in a study of shared clonotypes between healthy human individuals. This table comes from immunoSEQ multiplex PCR, and its TCRdb copy is limited to in-frame clones, with some not included. The repertoire consists of about 490,000 clones, with about 79% occurring once and the leading ten covering roughly 13%. The sequencing input was PBMCs. The receptor source for this set is a woman between 40 and 55 years old in good health. Some clones in this sample may be carry-over from other donors' samples.

The chain combines TRBV5-1 with TRBJ1-2; D ambiguous. Germline CDR1 SGHRS, CDR2 YFSETQ. This CDR3 has 13 amino acids. With 0 bases removed from V and 8 bases from J, the gap between germline ends came to 11 bases. The CDR3 loop is CASSLEAEGGYTF. The CDR3 coding sequence is TGCGCCAGCAGCTTGGAGGCTGAGGGAGGCTACACCTTC.

Details on this clone: The same CDR3 also results from other DNA sequences found in this sample. This chain joins TRBV9 and TRBJ2-3; D not resolved. The V end was cut by 2 bases, the J end by 3 bases, with 4 bases between. The CDR3 is 12 amino acids. Germline CDR1 is SGDLS and CDR2 is YYNGEE. CDR3 DNA: TGTGCCAGCAGCGTGTCTACAGATACGCAGTATTTT. This translates into CASSVSTDTQYF.

V gene TRBV28 combines with J gene TRBJ2-2; D possibly corresponds to TRBD1 (6 bases). Germline lookup yields CDR1 MDHEN and CDR2 SYDVKM. The V gene lost 3 bases and the J gene lost 6 bases, with 17 bases spanning the gap. This CDR3 is 16 amino acids long. CDR3 amino acids: CASSFTGSVVSGELFF. In DNA form, the CDR3 reads TGTGCCAGCAGTTTTACAGGGTCTGTTGTGTCCGGGGAGCTGTTTTTT.

The V gene is TRBV6-5, the J gene TRBJ2-7, with a weak D call TRBD1 (6 bases). The V gene's germline CDR1 is MNHEY and CDR2 SVGAGI. V gave up 5 bases and J gave up 4 bases, with 12 bases separating them. CDR3 length: 13 amino acids. In nucleotides, the CDR3 is TGTGCCAGCAGTCCTGGGACACTATACGAGCAGTACTTC. It specifies CASSPGTLYEQYF.

V usage is TRBV18 and J usage is TRBJ2-7; 13 bases are shared with TRBD2. Germline CDR1 is KGHSH and CDR2 is LQKENI. This CDR3 contains 16 residues. With 5 bases clipped from V and 5 bases from J, the junction kept 9 bases outside the gene matches. For the CDR3, the DNA is TGTGCCAGCTCATGGGGTCCCGGGACTAGCGGGAACGAGCAGTACTTC. Protein product: CASSWGPGTSGNEQYF.

On this clone itself: Different DNA sequences within this sample yield the same CDR3. This chain joins TRBV9 and TRBJ1-1; D is uncertain. The CDR3 totals 14 residues. Trimming shortened V by 0 bases and J by 0 bases, and 6 bases separated the two germline ends. Germline CDR1 reads SGDLS; CDR2 reads YYNGEE. CDR3 region: CASSVEGLNTEAFF. CDR3 nucleotide sequence: TGTGCCAGCAGCGTAGAAGGGCTGAACACTGAAGCTTTCTTT.

The V call is TRBV6-1, the J call TRBJ2-2; 9 bases are a match to TRBD2. Germline CDR1 reads MNHNS; CDR2 reads SASEGT. The CDR3 is 15 amino acids. The junction had 7 bases not matched to a gene; V was cut back by 6 bases and J by 5 bases. The CDR3 loop reads CASRPQRGDTGELFF. CDR3 in DNA: TGTGCCAGCAGGCCTCAGCGGGGGGATACCGGGGAGCTGTTTTTT.